Described below is a single T cell receptor (beta chain) sequence and its context. CDR1 is MNHEY, CDR2 SVGEGT, per germline. The CDR3 is 13 residues long. V was pared by 4 bases and J by 5 bases, with 10 bases between. The data are from a study of molecular identifiers for immune sequencing clone quantification. From the PCR reads, TCRdb called clonotypes with MiXCR, one entry per CDR3 protein. The sample holds hundreds of thousands of distinct CDR3 sequences, 24% seen once. The rearrangement joins TRBV6-2 or TRBV6-3 to TRBJ2-3; D gene ambiguous. Sequencing input: naive CD8+ T cells from blood, with Jurkat cell RNA spiked in. Described subset: FACS-sorted CD8+CD4-CCR7+CD45RA+ naive T cells. The clonotype comes from a human donor in good health. Some libraries in this study had Jurkat cell RNA spiked in. CDR3 protein: CASSSESVDTQYF. The CDR3 DNA follows: TGTGCCAGCAGTTCGGAGAGTGTAGATACGCAGTATTTT.